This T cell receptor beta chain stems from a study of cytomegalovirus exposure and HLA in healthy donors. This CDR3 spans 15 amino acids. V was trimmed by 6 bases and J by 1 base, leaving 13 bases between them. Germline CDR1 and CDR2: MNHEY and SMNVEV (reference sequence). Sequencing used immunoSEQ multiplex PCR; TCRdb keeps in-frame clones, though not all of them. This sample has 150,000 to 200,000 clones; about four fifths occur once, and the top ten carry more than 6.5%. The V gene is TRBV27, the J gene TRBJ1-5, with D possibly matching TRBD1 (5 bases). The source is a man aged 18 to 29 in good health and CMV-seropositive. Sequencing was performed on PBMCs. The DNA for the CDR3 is TGTGCCAGCAGGCGGGGCTCCCGGAGCAATCAGCCCCAGCATTTT. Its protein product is CASRRGSRSNQPQHF.